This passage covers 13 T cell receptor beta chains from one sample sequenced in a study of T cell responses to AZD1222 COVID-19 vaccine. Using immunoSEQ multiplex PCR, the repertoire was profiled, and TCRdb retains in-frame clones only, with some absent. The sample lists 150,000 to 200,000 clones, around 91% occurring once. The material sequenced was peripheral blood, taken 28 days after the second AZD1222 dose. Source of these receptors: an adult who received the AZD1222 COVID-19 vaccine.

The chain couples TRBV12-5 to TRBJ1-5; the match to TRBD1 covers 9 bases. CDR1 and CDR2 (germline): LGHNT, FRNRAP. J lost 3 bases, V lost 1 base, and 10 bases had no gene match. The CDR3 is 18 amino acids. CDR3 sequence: CASGLGEGDREVNQPQHF. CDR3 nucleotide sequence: TGTGCTAGTGGTTTGGGGGAGGGGGACAGGGAGGTCAATCAGCCCCAGCATTTT. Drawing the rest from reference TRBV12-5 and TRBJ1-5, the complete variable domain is DARVTQTPRHKVTEMGQEVTMRCQPILGHNTVFWYRQTMMQGLELLAYFRNRAPLDDSGMPKDRFSAEMPDATLATLKIQPSEPRDSAVYFCASGLGEGDREVNQPQHFGDGTRLSIL.

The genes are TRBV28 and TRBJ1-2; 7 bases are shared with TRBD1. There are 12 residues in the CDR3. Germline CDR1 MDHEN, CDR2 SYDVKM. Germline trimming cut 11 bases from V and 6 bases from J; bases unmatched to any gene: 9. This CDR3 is CAGRDRDHGYTF. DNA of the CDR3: TGTGCCGGCCGAGACAGGGACCATGGCTACACCTTC.

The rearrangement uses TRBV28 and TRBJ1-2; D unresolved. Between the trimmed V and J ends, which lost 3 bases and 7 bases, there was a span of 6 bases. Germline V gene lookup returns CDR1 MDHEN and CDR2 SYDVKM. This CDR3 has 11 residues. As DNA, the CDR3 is TGTGCCAGCAGTTTCTTGACTGGCTACACCTTC. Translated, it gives CASSFLTGYTF.

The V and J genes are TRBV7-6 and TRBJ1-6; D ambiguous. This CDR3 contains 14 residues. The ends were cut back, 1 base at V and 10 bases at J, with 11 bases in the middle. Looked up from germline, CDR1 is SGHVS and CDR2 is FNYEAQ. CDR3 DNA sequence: TGTGCCAGCAGCTTAGGGATGAACACCTCACCCCTCCACTTT. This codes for CASSLGMNTSPLHF.

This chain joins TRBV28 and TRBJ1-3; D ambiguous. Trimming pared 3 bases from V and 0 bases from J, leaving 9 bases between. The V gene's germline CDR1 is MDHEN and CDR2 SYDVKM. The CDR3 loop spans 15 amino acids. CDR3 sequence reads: CASSFPRISGNTIYF. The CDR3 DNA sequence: TGTGCCAGCAGTTTTCCCAGGATCTCTGGAAACACCATATATTTT. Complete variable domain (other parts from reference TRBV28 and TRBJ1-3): DVKVTQSSRYLVKRTGEKVFLECVQDMDHENMFWYRQDPGLGLRLIYFSYDVKMKEKGDIPEGYSVSREKKERFSLILESASTNQTSMYLCASSFPRISGNTIYFGEGSWLTVV.

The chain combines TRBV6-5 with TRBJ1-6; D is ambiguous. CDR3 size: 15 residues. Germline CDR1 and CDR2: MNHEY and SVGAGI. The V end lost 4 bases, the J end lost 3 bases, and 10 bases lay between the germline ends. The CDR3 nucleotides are TGTGCCAGCAGTTCATTGGGAAACTATAATTCACCCCTCCACTTT. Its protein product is CASSSLGNYNSPLHF.

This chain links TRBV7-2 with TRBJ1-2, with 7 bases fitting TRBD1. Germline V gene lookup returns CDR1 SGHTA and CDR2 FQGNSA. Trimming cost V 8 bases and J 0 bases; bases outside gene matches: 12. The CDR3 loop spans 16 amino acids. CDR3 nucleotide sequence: TGTGCCAGCCGCCAAACCGGGACAGAGACTAACTATGGCTACACCTTC. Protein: CASRQTGTETNYGYTF.

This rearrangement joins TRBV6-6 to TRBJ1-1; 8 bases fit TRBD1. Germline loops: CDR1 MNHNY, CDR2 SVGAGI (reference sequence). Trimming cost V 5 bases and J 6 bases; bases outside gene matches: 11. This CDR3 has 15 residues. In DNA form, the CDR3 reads TGTGCCAGCAGTATTGGACAGGGCGCCGGGGCTGAAGCTTTCTTT. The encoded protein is CASSIGQGAGAEAFF.

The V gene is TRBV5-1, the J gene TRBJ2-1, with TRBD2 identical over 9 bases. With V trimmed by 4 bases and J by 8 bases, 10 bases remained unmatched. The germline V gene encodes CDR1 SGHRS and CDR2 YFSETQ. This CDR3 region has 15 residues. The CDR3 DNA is TGCGCCAGCAGCCCCGGGACTAGCTACACAGATGAGCAGTTCTTC. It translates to CASSPGTSYTDEQFF.

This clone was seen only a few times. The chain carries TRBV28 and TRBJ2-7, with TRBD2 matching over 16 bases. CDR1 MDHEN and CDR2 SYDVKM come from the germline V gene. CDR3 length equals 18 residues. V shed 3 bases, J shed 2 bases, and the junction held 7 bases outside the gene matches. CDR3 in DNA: TGTGCCAGCAGTTTCGAGGGACTAGCGGGAGGGCCCCCCTACGAGCAGTACTTC. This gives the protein CASSFEGLAGGPPYEQYF.

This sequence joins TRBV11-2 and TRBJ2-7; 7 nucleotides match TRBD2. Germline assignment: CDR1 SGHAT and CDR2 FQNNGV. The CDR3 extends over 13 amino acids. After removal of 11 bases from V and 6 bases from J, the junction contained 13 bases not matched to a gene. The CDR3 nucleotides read TGTGCCTCAAGCGGACTAGTCATGCGCGAGCAGTACTTC. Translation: CASSGLVMREQYF.

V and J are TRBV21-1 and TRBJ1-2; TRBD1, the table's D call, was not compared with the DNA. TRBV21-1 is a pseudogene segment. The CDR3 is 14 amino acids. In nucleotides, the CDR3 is TGTGCCAGCAGCAAGGGCAGGGGTAACTATGGCTACACCTTC. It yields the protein CASSKGRGNYGYTF.

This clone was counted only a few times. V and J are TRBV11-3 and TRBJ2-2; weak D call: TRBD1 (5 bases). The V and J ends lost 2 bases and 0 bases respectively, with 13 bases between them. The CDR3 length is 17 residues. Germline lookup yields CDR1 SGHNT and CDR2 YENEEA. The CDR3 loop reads CASSLSHLTANTGELFF. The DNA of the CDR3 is TGTGCCAGCAGCTTATCCCATCTGACAGCGAACACCGGGGAGCTGTTTTTT. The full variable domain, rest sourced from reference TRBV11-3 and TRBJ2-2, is EAGVVQSPRYKIIEKKQPVAFWCNPISGHNTLYWYLQNLGQGPELLIRYENEEAVDDSQLPKDRFSAERLKGVDSTLKIQPAELGDSAVYLCASSLSHLTANTGELFFGEGSRLTVL.